A single TCR beta chain is shown here with its context. As yet, its antigen is unknown. The method was immunoSEQ multiplex PCR; TCRdb's version includes in-frame clones alone and lacks a portion of them. The sample includes more than 95,000 clones, 70% to 90% of them seen just once. The CDR3 has 16 residues. The germline gives CDR1 SGHNT, CDR2 YYREEE (reference sequence). Trimming removed 4 bases from V and 0 bases from J, with 16 bases in between. These data are taken from a study of OX40 agonist ivuxolimab in advanced cancers. Looking at the study overall: All patients had ivuxolimab intravenously every 2 weeks at 0.01 to 10 mg/kg.

Overall study findings and caveats: Circulating CD4+ and CD8+ T cells showed clonal expansion by week 6 at 0.1 to 3.0 mg/kg.

The source is an adult with an advanced solid tumor such as melanoma, head and neck, liver or kidney cancer. The source material was CD4+ or CD8+ T cells sorted from blood, sampled in a trial of the OX40 agonist ivuxolimab. This sequence joins TRBV5-4 and TRBJ1-2; D perhaps matches TRBD1 (6 bases). This CDR3 is CASSRGTRQANYGYTF. The CDR3 DNA reads TGTGCCAGCAGCCGGGGGACTCGACAGGCTAACTATGGCTACACCTTC.